One and the same sample provided the 30 T cell receptor beta chains below, sequenced in a study of blood T cell repertoires in COVID-19 (dated by TCRdb to about 2020). The library was produced with the immunoSEQ multiplex PCR assay. TCRdb obtained this table from immuneACCESS and retained in-frame rearrangements with V and J assigned. These tables miss some clones; where compared with another copy, unresolved V genes account for less than half of the shortfall, and the remainder is unexplained. The sample profile shows 42,000 or so clones; roughly 93% of them were found once. About a tenth of the sample is held by the ten biggest clonotypes. Sequencing used peripheral blood. Every receptor here comes from a man aged 50-60 years with active COVID-19.

This clone was picked up a small number of times. The chain links TRBV30 to TRBJ2-7; possibly TRBD1 for D (5 bases). The V end lost 1 base, the J end lost 2 bases, and 9 bases lay between the germline ends. The CDR3 length is 13 residues. Germline CDR1 GTSNPN, CDR2 SVGIG (reference sequence). CDR3 DNA sequence: TGTGCCTGGAGTGCAGGGTTTCCCTACGAGCAGTACTTC. It codes for CAWSAGFPYEQYF.

V gene TRBV7-9 combines with J gene TRBJ1-6; 7 bases line up with TRBD1. The CDR3 runs 15 residues. CDR1 is SEHNR, CDR2 FQNEAQ, per germline (reference sequence). The V and J ends lost 2 bases and 5 bases, in that order; junction bases with no gene match: 3. The DNA of the CDR3 is TGTGCCAGCAGCTTAACAGGGGCAGATAATTCACCCCTCCACTTT. It yields the protein CASSLTGADNSPLHF.

The V gene is TRBV7-3, the J gene TRBJ2-3, with 10 bases matching TRBD1. The germline V gene has CDR1 SGHTA and CDR2 FQGTGA. The ends lost 5 bases at V and 3 bases at J; junction bases unmatched: 2. This CDR3 comprises 14 residues. CDR3 in DNA: TGTGCCAGCAGCCCGGGACAGGGGACAGATACGCAGTATTTT. Translating gives CASSPGQGTDTQYF.

V gene TRBV5-5 combines with J gene TRBJ2-1, with 9 bases aligning to TRBD2. The J segment lost 9 bases and the V segment lost 4 bases, leaving 8 bases of the junction unmatched. Germline V gene sequence: CDR1 SGHKS, CDR2 YYEKEE (reference sequence). The CDR3 spans 14 residues. The CDR3 region is CASSPGTSYPEQFF. In DNA, the CDR3 is TGTGCCAGCAGCCCCGGGACTAGCTATCCTGAGCAGTTCTTC.

This chain uses TRBV28 with TRBJ1-5; 7 nucleotides match TRBD1. The CDR3 has 18 amino acids. Trimming took 6 bases from V and 6 from J; bases not matched to a gene: 20. Germline V lookup: CDR1 MDHEN, CDR2 SYDVKM. The CDR3 spells CASSTEGGDSVYFQPQHF. The CDR3 DNA sequence: TGTGCCAGCAGCACCGAGGGTGGGGACAGCGTCTATTTTCAGCCCCAGCATTTT.

The chain couples TRBV13 to TRBJ1-1, with 9 bases identical to TRBD1. The length of the CDR3 is 15 residues. Germline CDR1 reads PRHDT; CDR2 reads FYEKMQ (reference sequence). V trimming: 5 bases; J trimming: 5 bases; junction bases outside the gene matches: 9. The chain's CDR3 is CASSPRQGGWTEAFF. In nucleotides, the CDR3 is TGTGCCAGCAGCCCTAGACAGGGGGGATGGACTGAAGCTTTCTTT.

The J gene is TRBJ2-3, the V gene TRBV19, with TRBD2 identical over 8 bases. J was trimmed by 4 bases and V by 5 bases; bases with no gene match: 2. The CDR3 has 13 amino acids. CDR1 is LNHDA, CDR2 SQIVND, per germline (reference sequence). CDR3 residues: CASSQGLADTQYF. CDR3 nucleotide sequence: TGTGCCAGTAGTCAGGGACTAGCAGATACGCAGTATTTT.

The rearrangement links TRBV4-2 to TRBJ2-1; D might be TRBD2 (7 bases). V was shortened by 2 bases and J by 7 bases, with 18 bases between the two germline ends. CDR1 and CDR2 (germline): LGHNA, YNFKEQ. The CDR3 length is 16 residues. CDR3 DNA: TGTGCCAGCAGCCAACTGAGTGGGAGGGGGTCGAATGAGCAGTTCTTC. Translation: CASSQLSGRGSNEQFF.

This chain joins TRBV5-5 and TRBJ1-6; TRBD1 is a possible D gene (6 bases). The CDR3 is made up of 16 amino acids. V was shortened by 0 bases and J by 10 bases, with 17 bases between the two germline ends. Germline CDR1 and CDR2: SGHKS and YYEKEE (reference sequence). DNA of the CDR3: TGTGCCAGCAGCTTGGGTCTCCAGGGGATCGGGTCACCCCTCCACTTT. Translated, it gives CASSLGLQGIGSPLHF. Full variable domain (missing parts from reference TRBV5-5 and TRBJ1-6): DAGVTQSPTHLIKTRGQQVTLRCSPISGHKSVSWYQQVLGQGPQFIFQYYEKEERGRGNFPDRFSARQFPNYSSELNVNALLLGDSALYLCASSLGLQGIGSPLHFGNGTRLTVT.

This chain links TRBV6-5 with TRBJ2-3, with TRBD1 matching over 8 bases. This CDR3 is 15 amino acids long. V gave up 6 bases and J gave up 4 bases; unmatched junction bases: 9. The V gene's germline CDR1 is MNHEY and CDR2 SVGAGI. This CDR3 reads CASSDRGASSDTQYF. DNA for the CDR3: TGTGCCAGCAGCGACAGGGGCGCGAGTTCAGATACGCAGTATTTT.

This clone was seen only once. The chain links TRBV5-1 to TRBJ2-7; 8 bases are a match to TRBD2. The germline V gene has CDR1 SGHRS and CDR2 YFSETQ. This CDR3 is built from 15 residues. J was trimmed by 2 bases and V by 4 bases; bases with no gene match: 8. The DNA of the CDR3 is TGCGCCAGCAGCAACGAGGGCGGGAGGCCCTACGAGCAGTACTTC. Translation: CASSNEGGRPYEQYF.

The chain uses TRBV9 and TRBJ2-2, with 7 bases aligning to TRBD2. Losses at the gene ends were 4 bases for V and 1 base for J; bases not matched to a gene: 7. Germline-derived CDR1 and CDR2 are SGDLS and YYNGEE. The CDR3 sequence is 16 residues long. CDR3 loop: CASSPRAGLNTGELFF. The CDR3 bases are TGTGCCAGCAGCCCGAGAGCGGGACTGAACACCGGGGAGCTGTTTTTT. The whole variable domain, filled in from reference TRBV9 and TRBJ2-2, reads DSGVTQTPKHLITATGQRVTLRCSPRSGDLSVYWYQQSLDQGLQFLIQYYNGEERAKGNILERFSAQQFPDLHSELNLSSLELGDSALYFCASSPRAGLNTGELFFGEGSRLTVL.

V is TRBV9 and J is TRBJ1-2; D possibly corresponds to TRBD1 (5 bases). The V and J ends lost 2 bases and 4 bases respectively, with 15 bases between them. The CDR3 length is 15 residues. Germline V lookup: CDR1 SGDLS, CDR2 YYNGEE. The CDR3 nucleotides read TGTGCCAGCAGCGTTAGGGCGCAGGGTGCCTATGGCTACACCTTC. Translation: CASSVRAQGAYGYTF. The complete variable domain, with remaining parts taken from reference TRBV9 and TRBJ1-2, reads DSGVTQTPKHLITATGQRVTLRCSPRSGDLSVYWYQQSLDQGLQFLIQYYNGEERAKGNILERFSAQQFPDLHSELNLSSLELGDSALYFCASSVRAQGAYGYTFGSGTRLTVV.

V gene TRBV24-1 combines with J gene TRBJ2-1; TRBD2 might be the D (6 bases). V was shortened by 3 bases and J by 1 base, with 15 bases between the two germline ends. Per germline, CDR1 KGHDR and CDR2 SFDVKD. The CDR3 extends over 17 amino acids. The CDR3 nucleotides read TGTGCCACCAGTGATCCTAGGGCTAGCGAGTCCTACAATGAGCAGTTCTTC. Translating it yields CATSDPRASESYNEQFF.

The chain uses TRBV2 and TRBJ1-1, with D tentatively TRBD1 (5 bases). Germline assignment: CDR1 SNHLY and CDR2 FYNNEI. The CDR3 is 15 amino acids. V gave up 6 bases and J gave up 6 bases, with 20 bases separating them. The CDR3 region is CASRQVSGLPAEAFF. The CDR3 region has the DNA TGTGCCAGCAGACAAGTTTCGGGACTCCCGGCTGAAGCTTTCTTT.

The chain recombines TRBV6-5 with TRBJ2-7, with D perhaps matching TRBD1 (8 bases). CDR3 length: 15 amino acids. Trimming left V 6 bases short and J 2 bases short, with 17 bases between. Germline V lookup: CDR1 MNHEY, CDR2 SVGAGI. CDR3 amino acids: CASRTTTGGAYEQYF. CDR3 bases: TGTGCCAGCAGGACTACTACAGGGGGGGCCTACGAGCAGTACTTC.

The gene calls are TRBV6-5 and TRBJ1-6, with no clear D. Deletions cut 6 bases from V and 0 bases from J, with 9 bases between. Germline CDR1 is MNHEY and CDR2 is SVGAGI. The CDR3 runs 15 residues. DNA of the CDR3: TGTGCCAGCAGCCCCGGTAGCTCCTATAATTCACCCCTCCACTTT. Translating gives CASSPGSSYNSPLHF.

The V and J genes are TRBV21-1 and TRBJ1-5; the table names TRBD1, a call not compared with the DNA. TRBV21-1 corresponds to a pseudogene. CDR3 length: 16 residues. This chain's CDR3 is CATQGGQGHSNQPQHF. CDR3 nucleotides: TGTGCCACTCAGGGGGGACAGGGTCATAGCAATCAGCCCCAGCATTTT.

This sequence joins TRBV20-1 and TRBJ2-1; 10 bases line up with TRBD2. The CDR3 consists of 17 residues. Germline V lookup: CDR1 DFQATT, CDR2 SNEGSKA (reference sequence). The trim removed 3 bases at V and 8 bases at J, leaving 16 bases unmatched. Here the CDR3 reads CSASSPSGRGRIYEQFF. For the CDR3, the DNA is TGCAGTGCTAGTTCTCCTAGCGGGAGAGGAAGAATCTATGAGCAGTTCTTC.

The chain joins TRBV19 to TRBJ2-6, with a weak D call TRBD1 (6 bases). Germline V gene sequence: CDR1 LNHDA, CDR2 SQIVND (reference sequence). V lost 4 bases, J lost 3 bases, and 10 bases lay in between. The CDR3 extends over 15 amino acids. In DNA form, the CDR3 reads TGTGCCAGTAGTACAGGGGTCCTTGGGGCCAACGTCCTGACTTTC. Its protein is CASSTGVLGANVLTF.

The chain joins TRBV28 to TRBJ1-1; 8 bases map to TRBD1. The V gene's germline CDR1 is MDHEN and CDR2 SYDVKM. Trimming at V came to 5 bases and at J to 4 bases, leaving 3 bases not matched to a gene. The CDR3 is 13 residues long. In DNA, the CDR3 is TGTGCCAGCAGTCTCCAGGGGGCCACTGAAGCTTTCTTT. It specifies CASSLQGATEAFF.

This sequence joins TRBV7-6 and TRBJ1-5, with D possibly being TRBD1 (5 bases). The CDR3 totals 16 residues. Trimming stripped 5 bases from V and 4 bases from J, with 18 bases between. Germline-derived CDR1 and CDR2 are SGHVS and FNYEAQ. CDR3 protein: CASSQGPGDLNQPQHF. CDR3 nucleotide sequence: TGTGCCAGCAGCCAAGGCCCGGGGGACCTAAATCAGCCCCAGCATTTT.

The chain employs TRBV2 and TRBJ1-5, with 7 bases that match TRBD1. V gave up 3 bases and J gave up 9 bases; unmatched junction bases: 8. CDR1 is SNHLY and CDR2 is FYNNEI in the germline V gene. This CDR3 contains 14 residues. This CDR3 reads CASSEDRIPRPQHF. DNA for the CDR3: TGTGCCAGCAGTGAGGACAGGATACCTCGGCCCCAGCATTTT. Complete variable domain (other parts from reference TRBV2 and TRBJ1-5): EPEVTQTPSHQVTQMGQEVILRCVPISNHLYFYWYRQILGQKVEFLVSFYNNEISEKSEIFDDQFSVERPDGSNFTLKIRSTKLEDSAMYFCASSEDRIPRPQHFGDGTRLSIL.

There are a few counts of this clone. V usage is TRBV10-2 and J usage is TRBJ1-1, with 9 bases fitting TRBD1. Per germline, CDR1 WSHSY and CDR2 SAAADI. V shed 6 bases, J shed 4 bases, and the junction held 6 bases outside the gene matches. The CDR3 loop spans 14 amino acids. The CDR3 here is CASRVQGAPTEAFF. Written as DNA, the CDR3 is TGCGCCAGCAGGGTACAGGGGGCGCCCACTGAAGCTTTCTTT.

There are a few counts of this clone. The chain links TRBV4-1 to TRBJ1-6; no firm D call. V was pared by 1 base and J by 0 bases, with 7 bases between. CDR3 length equals 16 residues. Germline CDR1 reads MGHRA; CDR2 reads YSYEKL. CDR3 DNA sequence: TGCGCCAGCAGCCAAGTAGAGAGCTCCTATAATTCACCCCTCCACTTT. Encoded protein: CASSQVESSYNSPLHF.

The J gene is TRBJ1-6, the V gene TRBV6-6; D ambiguous. From germline, CDR1 is MNHNY and CDR2 SVGAGI (reference sequence). This CDR3 contains 15 residues. With 2 bases removed from V and 2 bases from J, the gap between germline ends came to 7 bases. The CDR3 reads CASSYEVAYNSPLHF. As DNA, the CDR3 is TGTGCCAGCAGTTACGAGGTAGCCTATAATTCACCCCTCCACTTT.

The gene calls are TRBV28 and TRBJ2-7; 10 nucleotides line up with TRBD1. CDR3 length: 15 residues. Germline V gene lookup returns CDR1 MDHEN and CDR2 SYDVKM. Losses at the gene ends were 4 bases for V and 6 bases for J; bases not matched to a gene: 9. The CDR3 region is CASSSGGQGVCEQYF. In nucleotides, the CDR3 is TGTGCCAGCAGTTCTGGCGGACAGGGGGTATGCGAGCAGTACTTC. The entire variable domain, with the rest obtained from reference TRBV28 and TRBJ2-7, is as follows: DVKVTQSSRYLVKRTGEKVFLECVQDMDHENMFWYRQDPGLGLRLIYFSYDVKMKEKGDIPEGYSVSREKKERFSLILESASTNQTSMYLCASSSGGQGVCEQYFGPGTRLTVT.

This clone has a single count. The V call is TRBV2, the J call TRBJ2-3, with TRBD1 matching 12 bases. Germline V gene data show CDR1 as SNHLY and CDR2 as FYNNEI. J was trimmed by 4 bases and V by 9 bases; bases with no gene match: 5. The CDR3 covers 14 residues. The CDR3 loop reads CASQGQGASDTQYF. The CDR3 DNA is TGTGCCAGTCAGGGACAGGGGGCTTCAGATACGCAGTATTTT.

This clone was seen a handful of times. Here the CDR3 reads CASSLIGGTVYGYTF. CDR3 nucleotide sequence: TGTGCCAGCAGCTTAATAGGCGGGACAGTCTATGGCTACACCTTC. The chain combines TRBV7-8 with TRBJ1-2; 7 bases match TRBD1. Germline CDR1 and CDR2: SGHVS and FQNEAQ. Trimming removed 2 bases from V and 4 bases from J; junction bases left unmatched: 7. This CDR3 contains 15 residues.

The chain has TRBV28 and TRBJ2-4, with 15 bases fitting TRBD2. V dropped 3 bases and J dropped 6; count of bases not matched to a gene: 12. The CDR3 extends over 19 amino acids. The germline gives CDR1 MDHEN, CDR2 SYDVKM. The CDR3 region is CASSLSGTSGGLLGNIQYF. Written as DNA, the CDR3 is TGTGCCAGCAGTTTGTCCGGGACTAGCGGGGGGCTTCTGGGAAACATTCAGTACTTC.